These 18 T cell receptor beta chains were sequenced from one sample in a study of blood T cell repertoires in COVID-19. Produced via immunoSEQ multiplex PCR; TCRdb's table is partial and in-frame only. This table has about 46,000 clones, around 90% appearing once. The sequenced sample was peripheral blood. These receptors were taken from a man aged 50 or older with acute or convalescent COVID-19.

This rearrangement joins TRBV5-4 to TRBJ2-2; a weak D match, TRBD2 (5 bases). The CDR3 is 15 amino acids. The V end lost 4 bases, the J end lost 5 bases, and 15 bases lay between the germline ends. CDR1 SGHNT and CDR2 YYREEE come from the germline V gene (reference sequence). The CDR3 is CASSTRLGETGELFF. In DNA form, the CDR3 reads TGTGCCAGCAGCACCAGGCTCGGGGAAACCGGGGAGCTGTTTTTT.

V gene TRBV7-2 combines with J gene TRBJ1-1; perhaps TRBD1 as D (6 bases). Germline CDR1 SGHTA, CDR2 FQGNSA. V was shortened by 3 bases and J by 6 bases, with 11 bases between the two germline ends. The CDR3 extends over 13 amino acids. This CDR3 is CASSFAGAAEAFF. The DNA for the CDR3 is TGTGCCAGCAGCTTTGCAGGGGCTGCTGAAGCTTTCTTT.

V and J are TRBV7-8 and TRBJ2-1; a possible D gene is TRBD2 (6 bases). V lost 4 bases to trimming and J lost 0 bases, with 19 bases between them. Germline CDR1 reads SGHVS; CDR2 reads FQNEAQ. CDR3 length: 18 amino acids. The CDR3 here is CASSSRDFPSSSYNEQFF. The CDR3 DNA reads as TGTGCCAGCAGCTCCCGGGACTTTCCGTCTTCCTCCTACAATGAGCAGTTCTTC. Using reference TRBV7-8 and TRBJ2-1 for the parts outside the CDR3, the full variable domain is GAGVSQSPRYKVAKRGQDVALRCDPISGHVSLFWYQQALGQGPEFLTYFQNEAQLDKSGLPSDRFFAERPEGSVSTLKIQRTQQEDSAVYLCASSSRDFPSSSYNEQFFGPGTRLTVL.

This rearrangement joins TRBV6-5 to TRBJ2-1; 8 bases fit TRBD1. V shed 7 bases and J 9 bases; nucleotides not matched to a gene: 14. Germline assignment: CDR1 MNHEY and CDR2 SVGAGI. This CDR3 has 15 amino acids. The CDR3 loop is CASTLSAQGAGEQFF. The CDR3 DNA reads TGTGCCAGCACCCTCAGCGCGCAGGGGGCAGGTGAGCAGTTCTTC.

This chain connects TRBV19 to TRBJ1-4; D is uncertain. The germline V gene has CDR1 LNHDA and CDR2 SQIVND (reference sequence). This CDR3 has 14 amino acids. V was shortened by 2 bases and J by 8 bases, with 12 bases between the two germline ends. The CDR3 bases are TGTGCCAGTAGTATAAGGAACCCCGGGGAAAAACTGTTTTTT. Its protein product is CASSIRNPGEKLFF.

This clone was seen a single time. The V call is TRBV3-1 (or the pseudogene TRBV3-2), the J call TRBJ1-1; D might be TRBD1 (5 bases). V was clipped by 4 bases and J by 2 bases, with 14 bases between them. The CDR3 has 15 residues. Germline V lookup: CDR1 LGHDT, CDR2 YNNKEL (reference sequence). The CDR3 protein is CASSLPGLQNTEAFF. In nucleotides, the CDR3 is TGTGCCAGCAGCCTTCCGGGACTCCAAAACACTGAAGCTTTCTTT.

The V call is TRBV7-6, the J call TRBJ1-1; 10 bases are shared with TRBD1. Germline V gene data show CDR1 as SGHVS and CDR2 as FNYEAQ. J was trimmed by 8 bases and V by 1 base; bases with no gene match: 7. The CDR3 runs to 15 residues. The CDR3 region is CASSLETGGNREAFF. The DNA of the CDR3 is TGTGCCAGCAGCTTAGAGACAGGGGGCAATCGGGAAGCTTTCTTT.

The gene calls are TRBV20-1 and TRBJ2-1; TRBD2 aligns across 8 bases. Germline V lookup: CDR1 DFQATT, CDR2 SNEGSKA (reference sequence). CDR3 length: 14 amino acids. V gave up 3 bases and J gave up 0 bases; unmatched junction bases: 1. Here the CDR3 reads CSASGTSSYNEQFF. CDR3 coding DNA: TGCAGTGCTAGTGGGACTAGCTCCTACAATGAGCAGTTCTTC.

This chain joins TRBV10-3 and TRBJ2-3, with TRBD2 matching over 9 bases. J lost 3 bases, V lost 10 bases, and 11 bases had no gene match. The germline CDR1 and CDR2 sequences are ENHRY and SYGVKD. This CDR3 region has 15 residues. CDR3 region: CATKTASGTTDTQYF. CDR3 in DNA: TGTGCCACCAAGACGGCTAGCGGGACGACAGATACGCAGTATTTT.

CDR3 bases: TGTGCCAGCAGTATAAACACTGAAGCTTTCTTT. It translates to CASSINTEAFF. This chain links TRBV12-3 or TRBV12-4 with TRBJ1-1; D gene ambiguous. The CDR3 length is 11 residues. V was pared by 5 bases and J by 2 bases, with 3 bases between.

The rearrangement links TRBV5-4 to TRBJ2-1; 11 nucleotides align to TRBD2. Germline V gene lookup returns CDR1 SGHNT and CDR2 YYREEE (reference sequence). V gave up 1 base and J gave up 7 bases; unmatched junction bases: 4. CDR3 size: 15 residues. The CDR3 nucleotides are TGTGCCAGCAGCTTGTCTAGCGGGAGGTATAATGAGCAGTTCTTC. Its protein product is CASSLSSGRYNEQFF.

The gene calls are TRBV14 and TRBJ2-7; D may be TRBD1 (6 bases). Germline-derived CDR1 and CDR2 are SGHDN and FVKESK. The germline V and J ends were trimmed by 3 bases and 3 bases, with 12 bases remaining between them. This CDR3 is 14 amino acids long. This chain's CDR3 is CASSQPDRHYEQYF. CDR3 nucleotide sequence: TGTGCCAGCAGCCAGCCGGACAGACACTACGAGCAGTACTTC.

The CDR3 DNA is TGTGCCAGCAGCTTAACAGTTAATTCACCCCTCCACTTT. Encoded protein: CASSLTVNSPLHF. V is TRBV11-2 and J is TRBJ1-6; no clear D. Germline CDR1 and CDR2: SGHAT and FQNNGV. Trimming shortened V by 2 bases and J by 6 bases, and 5 bases separated the two germline ends. The CDR3 has 13 amino acids.

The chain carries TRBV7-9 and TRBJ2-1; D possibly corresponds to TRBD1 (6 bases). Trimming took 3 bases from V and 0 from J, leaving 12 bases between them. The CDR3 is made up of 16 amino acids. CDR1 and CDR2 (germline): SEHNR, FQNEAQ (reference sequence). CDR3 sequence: CASSFGDRSSYNEQFF. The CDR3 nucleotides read TGTGCCAGCAGCTTTGGCGACAGGAGCTCCTACAATGAGCAGTTCTTC.

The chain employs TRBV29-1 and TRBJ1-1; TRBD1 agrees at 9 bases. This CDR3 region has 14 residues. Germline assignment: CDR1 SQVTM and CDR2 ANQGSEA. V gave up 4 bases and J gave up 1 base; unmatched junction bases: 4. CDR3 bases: TGCAGCGTTGGAAAGGGACAGGGGAACACTGAAGCTTTCTTT. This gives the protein CSVGKGQGNTEAFF. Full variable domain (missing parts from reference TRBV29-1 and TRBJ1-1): SAVISQKPSRDICQRGTSLTIQCQVDSQVTMMFWYRQQPGQSLTLIATANQGSEATYESGFVIDKFPISRPNLTFSTLTVSNMSPEDSSIYLCSVGKGQGNTEAFFGQGTRLTVV.

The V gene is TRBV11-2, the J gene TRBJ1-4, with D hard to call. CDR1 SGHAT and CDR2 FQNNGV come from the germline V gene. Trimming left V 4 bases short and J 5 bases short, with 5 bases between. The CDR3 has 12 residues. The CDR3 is CASSYGNEKLFF. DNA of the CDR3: TGTGCCAGCAGCTACGGGAATGAAAAACTGTTTTTT. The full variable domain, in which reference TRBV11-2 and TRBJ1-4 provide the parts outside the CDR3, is EAGVAQSPRYKIIEKRQSVAFWCNPISGHATLYWYQQILGQGPKLLIQFQNNGVVDDSQLPKDRFSAERLKGVDSTLKIQPAKLEDSAVYLCASSYGNEKLFFGSGTQLSVL.

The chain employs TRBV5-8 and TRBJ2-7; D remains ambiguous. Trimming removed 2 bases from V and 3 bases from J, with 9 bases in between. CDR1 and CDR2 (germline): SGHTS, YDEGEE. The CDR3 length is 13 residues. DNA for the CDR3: TGTGCCAGCAGCTTCAAGCGAAGCTACGAGCAGTACTTC. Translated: CASSFKRSYEQYF.

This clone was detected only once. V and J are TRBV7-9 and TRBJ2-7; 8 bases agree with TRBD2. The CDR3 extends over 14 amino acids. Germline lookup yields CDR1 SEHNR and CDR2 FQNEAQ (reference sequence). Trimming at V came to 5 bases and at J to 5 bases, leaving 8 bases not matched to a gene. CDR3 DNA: TGTGCCAGCAGCCCCCAAGGACTAGCCCACGAGCAGTACTTC. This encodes CASSPQGLAHEQYF.